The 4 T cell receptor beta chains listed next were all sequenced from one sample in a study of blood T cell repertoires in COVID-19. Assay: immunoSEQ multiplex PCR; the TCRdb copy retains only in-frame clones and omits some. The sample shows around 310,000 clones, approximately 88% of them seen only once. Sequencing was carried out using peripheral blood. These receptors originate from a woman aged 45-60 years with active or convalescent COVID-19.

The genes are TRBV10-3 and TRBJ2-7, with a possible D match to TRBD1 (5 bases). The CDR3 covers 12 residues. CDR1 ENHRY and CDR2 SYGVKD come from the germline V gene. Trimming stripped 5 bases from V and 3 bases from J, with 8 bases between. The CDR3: CAISPQGYEQYF. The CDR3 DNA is TGTGCCATCAGTCCCCAGGGCTACGAGCAGTACTTC.

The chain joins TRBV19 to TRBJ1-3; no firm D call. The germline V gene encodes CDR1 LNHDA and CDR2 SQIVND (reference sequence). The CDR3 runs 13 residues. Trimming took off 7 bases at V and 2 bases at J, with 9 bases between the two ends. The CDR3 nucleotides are TGTGCCAGTAACCACGGTGCTGGAAACACCATATATTTT. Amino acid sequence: CASNHGAGNTIYF.

In nucleotides, the CDR3 is TGTGCCAGCAGTGAATGGGGCAGGTCGACGCATCAGCCCCAGCATTTT. Amino acids: CASSEWGRSTHQPQHF. V is TRBV25-1 and J is TRBJ1-5; weak D call: TRBD1 (5 bases). Per the germline V gene, CDR1 is MGHDK and CDR2 is SYGVNS. CDR3 length equals 16 residues. Trimming shortened V by 1 base and J by 5 bases, and 15 bases separated the two germline ends.

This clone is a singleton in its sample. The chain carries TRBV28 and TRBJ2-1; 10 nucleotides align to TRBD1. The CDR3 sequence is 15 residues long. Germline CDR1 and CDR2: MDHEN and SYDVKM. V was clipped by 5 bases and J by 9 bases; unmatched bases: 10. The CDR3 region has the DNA TGTGCCAGCAGTGGGCAGGGACAGGGGTTAAGTGAGCAGTTCTTC. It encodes CASSGQGQGLSEQFF.